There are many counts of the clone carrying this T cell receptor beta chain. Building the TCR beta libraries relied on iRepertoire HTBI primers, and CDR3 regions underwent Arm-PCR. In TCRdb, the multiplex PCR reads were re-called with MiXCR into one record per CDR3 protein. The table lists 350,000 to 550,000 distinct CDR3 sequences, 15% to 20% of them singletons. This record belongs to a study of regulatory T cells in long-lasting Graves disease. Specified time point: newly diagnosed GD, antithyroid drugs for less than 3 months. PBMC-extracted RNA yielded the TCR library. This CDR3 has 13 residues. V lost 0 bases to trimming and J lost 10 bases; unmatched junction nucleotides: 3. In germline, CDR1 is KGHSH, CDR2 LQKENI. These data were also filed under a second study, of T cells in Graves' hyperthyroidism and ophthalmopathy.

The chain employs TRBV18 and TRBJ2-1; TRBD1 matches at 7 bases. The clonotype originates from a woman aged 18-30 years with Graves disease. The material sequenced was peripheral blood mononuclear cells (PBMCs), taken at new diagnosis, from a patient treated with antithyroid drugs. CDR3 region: CASSPPTGSEQFF. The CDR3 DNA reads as TGTGCCAGCTCACCACCGACAGGGAGCGAGCAGTTCTTC. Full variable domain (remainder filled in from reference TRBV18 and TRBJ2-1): NAGVMQNPRHLVRRRGQEARLRCSPMKGHSHVYWYRQLPEEGLKFMVYLQKENIIDESGMPKERFSAEFPKEGPSILRIQQVVRGDSAAYFCASSPPTGSEQFFGPGTRLTVL.